This T cell receptor beta chain was identified during a study of cytomegalovirus exposure and HLA in healthy donors. Study conclusions and caveats: It was reported that the classifier diagnosed cytomegalovirus status with high specificity and sensitivity in both the original and validation cohorts. Cytomegalovirus-associated status was assigned to some 180 TCR beta chains.

Vbeta (60) and Jbeta (13) primers were used in the PCR. The repertoire was sequenced with immunoSEQ multiplex PCR; TCRdb's copy has only in-frame clones and lacks some. The sample carries 150,000 or so clones, around three quarters recorded once. About this clone: The antigen is undetermined.

CDR1 SGHAT and CDR2 FQNNGV come from the germline V gene. Germline trimming cut 6 bases from V and 3 bases from J; bases unmatched to any gene: 9. This CDR3 region has 15 residues. The V and J genes are TRBV11-2 and TRBJ2-3; TRBD2 matches 7 bases. The sequencing sample was made of PBMCs. This clonotype was obtained from a woman in her 50s in good health and CMV-seropositive. CDR3 coding DNA: TGTGCCAGCAGGGTCCTGGGGAGGGTGACAGATACGCAGTATTTT. It specifies CASRVLGRVTDTQYF.